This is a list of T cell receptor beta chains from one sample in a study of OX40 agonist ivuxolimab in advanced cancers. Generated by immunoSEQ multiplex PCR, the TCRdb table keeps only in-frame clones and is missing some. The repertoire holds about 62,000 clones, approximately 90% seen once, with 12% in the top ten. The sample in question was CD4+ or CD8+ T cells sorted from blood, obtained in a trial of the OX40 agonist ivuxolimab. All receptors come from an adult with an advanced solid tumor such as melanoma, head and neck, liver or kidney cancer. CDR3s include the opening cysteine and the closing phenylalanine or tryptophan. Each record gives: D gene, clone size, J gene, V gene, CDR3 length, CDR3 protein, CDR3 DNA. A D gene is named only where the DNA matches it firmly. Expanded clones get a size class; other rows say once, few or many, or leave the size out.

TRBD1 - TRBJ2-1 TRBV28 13 CAIRDSSHNEQFF TGTGCCATCCGGGACAGCTCTCACAATGAGCAGTTCTTC
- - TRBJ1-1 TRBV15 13 CATRPSGNTEAFF TGTGCCACCCGCCCATCAGGAAACACTGAAGCTTTCTTT
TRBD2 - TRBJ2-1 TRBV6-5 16 CASSYSRETPYNEQFF TGTGCCAGCAGTTACTCGCGGGAGACACCCTACAATGAGCAGTTCTTC
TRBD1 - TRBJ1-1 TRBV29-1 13 CSVERQGDTEAFF TGCAGCGTTGAGCGGCAGGGGGACACTGAAGCTTTCTTT
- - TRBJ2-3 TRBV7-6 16 CASSPPRADSTDTQYF TGTGCCAGCAGCCCACCACGGGCAGACAGCACAGATACGCAGTATTTT
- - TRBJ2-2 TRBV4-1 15 CASSVGASDTGELFF TGCGCCAGCAGCGTAGGGGCGTCGGACACCGGGGAGCTGTTTTTT
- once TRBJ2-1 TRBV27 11 CASGGSNEQFF TGTGCCAGCGGTGGCAGCAATGAGCAGTTCTTC
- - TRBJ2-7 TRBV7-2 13 CASSFNSIYEQYF TGTGCCAGCAGCTTTAACTCCATCTACGAGCAGTACTTC
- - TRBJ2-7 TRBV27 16 CASSLGMGDPTNEQYF TGTGCCAGCAGTTTAGGTATGGGGGACCCCACCAACGAGCAGTACTTC
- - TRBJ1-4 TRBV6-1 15 CASSEWGGQGEKLFF TGTGCCAGCAGTGAATGGGGGGGGCAGGGGGAAAAACTGTTTTTT
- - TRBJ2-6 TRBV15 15 CATSESSSGANVLTF TGTGCCACCAGCGAGAGTAGCTCTGGGGCCAACGTCCTGACTTTC
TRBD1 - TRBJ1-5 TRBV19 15 CASILQGAGNQPQHF TGTGCCAGTATCCTCCAGGGGGCCGGTAATCAGCCCCAGCATTTT
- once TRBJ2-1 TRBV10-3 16 CAISDVTRNSYNEQFF TGTGCCATCAGTGATGTGACTCGAAACTCCTACAATGAGCAGTTCTTC
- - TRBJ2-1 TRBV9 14 CASSVRSSYNEQFF TGTGCCAGCAGCGTACGGAGCTCCTACAATGAGCAGTTCTTC
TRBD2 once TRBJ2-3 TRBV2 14 CASKWLGGEDTQYF TGTGCCAGCAAGTGGTTGGGGGGGGAAGATACGCAGTATTTT
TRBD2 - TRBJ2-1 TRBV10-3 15 CAISESGLALNEQFF TGTGCCATCAGTGAGTCGGGACTAGCCCTTAATGAGCAGTTCTTC
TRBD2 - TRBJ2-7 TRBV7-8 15 CASSVAGGRGYEQYF TGTGCCAGCAGCGTAGCCGGCGGGAGAGGATACGAGCAGTACTTC
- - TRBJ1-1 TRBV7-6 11 CASTLRTEAFF TGTGCCAGCACCCTTCGAACTGAAGCTTTCTTT
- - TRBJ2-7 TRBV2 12 CASKLENYEQYF TGTGCCAGCAAACTTGAAAACTACGAGCAGTACTTC
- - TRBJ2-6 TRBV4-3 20 CASSQDIFGRGTAGANVLTF TGCGCCAGCAGCCAAGATATCTTTGGCAGGGGAACTGCTGGGGCCAACGTCCTGACTTTC
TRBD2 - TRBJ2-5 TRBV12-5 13 CATAGAGEETQYF TGTGCTACCGCGGGAGCGGGGGAAGAGACCCAGTACTTC
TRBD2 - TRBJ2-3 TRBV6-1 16 CASSEFLAGATDTQYF TGTGCCAGCAGTGAATTCCTAGCGGGAGCCACAGATACGCAGTATTTT
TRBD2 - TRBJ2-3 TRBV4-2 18 CASSQTPRVREGPDTQYF TGTGCCAGCAGCCAAACTCCGCGTGTGCGGGAGGGTCCAGATACGCAGTATTTT
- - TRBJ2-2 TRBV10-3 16 CAIGGRTDGPTGELFF TGTGCCATCGGAGGTCGGACAGACGGGCCCACCGGGGAGCTGTTTTTT
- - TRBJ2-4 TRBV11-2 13 CASLNLAKNIQYF TGTGCCAGCCTCAACCTAGCCAAAAACATTCAGTACTTC
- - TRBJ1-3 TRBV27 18 CASSSIGGESLSGNTIYF TGTGCCAGCAGTTCTATCGGGGGGGAATCCCTCTCTGGAAACACCATATATTTT
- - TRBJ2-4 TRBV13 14 CASSLGLGKNIQYF TGTGCCAGCAGCTTAGGCCTGGGTAAAAACATTCAGTACTTC
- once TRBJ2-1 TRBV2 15 CASSDHVGINNEQFF TGTGCCAGCAGTGACCATGTCGGCATTAACAATGAGCAGTTCTTC
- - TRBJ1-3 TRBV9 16 CASSPFAGLSGNTIYF TGTGCCAGCAGCCCCTTCGCAGGGCTCTCTGGAAACACCATATATTTT
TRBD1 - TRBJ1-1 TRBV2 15 CASSEATGGSTEAFF TGTGCCAGCAGTGAAGCCACAGGGGGGAGCACTGAAGCTTTCTTT
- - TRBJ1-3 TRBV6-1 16 CASSDPGRYSGNTIYF TGTGCCAGCAGTGACCCCGGACGGTACTCTGGAAACACCATATATTTT
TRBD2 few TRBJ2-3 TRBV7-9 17 CASSLASAGGLTDTQYF TGTGCCAGCAGCTTAGCGTCAGCGGGAGGTCTCACAGATACGCAGTATTTT
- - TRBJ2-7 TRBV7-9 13 CASSHNPSYEQYF TGTGCCAGCAGCCACAACCCCTCCTACGAGCAGTACTTC
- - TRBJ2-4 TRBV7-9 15 CASSLGGLAKNIQYF TGTGCCAGCAGCTTAGGAGGGTTAGCCAAAAACATTCAGTACTTC
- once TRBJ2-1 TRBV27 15 CASRIWAGSYNEQFF TGTGCCAGCCGAATATGGGCGGGGTCATACAATGAGCAGTTCTTC
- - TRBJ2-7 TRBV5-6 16 CASSFGHRGLSYEQYF TGTGCCAGCAGCTTTGGCCACAGGGGACTCTCCTACGAGCAGTACTTC
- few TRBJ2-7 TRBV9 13 CASSVGLVGEQYF TGTGCCAGCAGCGTAGGATTGGTTGGAGAGCAGTACTTC